These T cell receptor beta chains were read from a single sample in a study of long-term antiretroviral therapy in people with HIV. The data were produced by immunoSEQ multiplex PCR, yet TCRdb's version contains in-frame clones alone and is incomplete. The sample holds roughly 13,000 clones, around 77% seen once. Sequenced here: unsorted PBMCs, sampled 1.3 years after starting antiretroviral therapy. Receptors originate from a woman in her late teens or twenties with HIV. The CDR3 runs from the conserved cysteine through the conserved F or W. D genes are given only for firm matches. Expanded clones are given a class, and other clones once, few, many or no size at all.

v_call,d_call,clone_size,cdr3_length,j_call,cdr3_aa,cdr3_nt
TRBV5-6,-,-,13,TRBJ1-2,CASSKGRLYGYTF,TGTGCCAGCAGCAAAGGACGGCTCTATGGCTACACCTTC
TRBV7-3,TRBD1,-,14,TRBJ1-2,CASRPGQYPYGYTF,TGTGCCAGCAGACCGGGACAGTATCCTTATGGCTACACCTTC
TRBV5-1,TRBD2,once,18,TRBJ2-7,CASSSAPWTSGRVTGQYF,TGCGCCAGCAGCTCCGCACCTTGGACTAGCGGGAGGGTTACCGGTCAGTACTTC
TRBV27,-,-,14,TRBJ2-1,CASSFGQTNNEQFF,TGTGCCAGCAGTTTCGGACAAACAAACAATGAGCAGTTCTTC
TRBV21-1,-,-,15,TRBJ2-2,CASSRPGRGGGELFF,TGTGCCAGCAGCCGACCGGGACGGGGTGGCGGGGAGCTGTTTTTT
TRBV6-5,-,-,14,TRBJ1-2,CASTRGGEDYGYTF,TGTGCCAGCACCCGGGGGGGGGAGGACTATGGCTACACCTTC
TRBV7-9,-,few,12,TRBJ1-3,CASSPDSNTIYF,TGTGCCAGCAGCCCCGATTCGAACACCATATATTTT
TRBV2,TRBD1,-,16,TRBJ2-2,CASSEFRGQDTGELFF,TGTGCCAGCAGTGAATTCAGGGGGCAAGACACCGGGGAGCTGTTTTTT
TRBV5-1,TRBD1,-,16,TRBJ2-1,CASSLATGQAHNEQFF,TGCGCCAGCAGCTTGGCGACTGGACAGGCCCACAATGAGCAGTTCTTC
TRBV5-6,TRBD1,once,16,TRBJ1-4,CASSLQGQTTNEKLFF,TGTGCCAGCAGCTTGCAGGGACAGACGACTAATGAAAAACTGTTTTTT
TRBV5-1,TRBD1,-,16,TRBJ2-1,CASSQGDRGSYNEQFF,TGCGCCAGCAGCCAGGGGGACAGGGGTTCCTACAATGAGCAGTTCTTC
TRBV9,-,-,13,TRBJ1-6,CASSVDSGSPLHF,TGTGCCAGCAGCGTAGATAGCGGTTCACCCCTCCACTTT
TRBV13,-,few,13,TRBJ1-2,CASSTQSGYGYTF,TGTGCCAGCAGCACCCAGTCCGGGTATGGCTACACCTTC
TRBV19,-,-,15,TRBJ1-2,CASSIDLRGADGYTF,TGTGCCAGTAGTATAGATCTGAGGGGCGCTGATGGCTACACCTTC
TRBV14,-,-,15,TRBJ2-2,CASRKGPANTGELFF,TGTGCCAGCAGAAAGGGACCGGCGAACACCGGGGAGCTGTTTTTT
TRBV7-2,TRBD1,-,15,TRBJ1-5,CASSLRAGQNQPQHF,TGTGCCAGCAGCCTCCGGGCGGGACAGAATCAGCCCCAGCATTTT
TRBV27,-,-,13,TRBJ2-7,CASSLLGPYEQYF,TGTGCCAGCAGCCTTCTCGGACCCTACGAGCAGTACTTC
TRBV4-3,-,-,18,TRBJ2-1,CASSAQMTDTFSYNEQFF,TGCGCCAGCAGCGCGCAAATGACGGACACATTCTCCTACAATGAGCAGTTCTTC
TRBV27,-,-,14,TRBJ2-2,CASSLSIPAGELFF,TGTGCCAGCAGTTTATCGATTCCGGCCGGGGAGCTGTTTTTT
TRBV4-2,TRBD2,-,16,TRBJ2-1,CASSHRLAGFYNEQFF,TGTGCCAGCAGCCACCGACTAGCGGGATTCTACAATGAGCAGTTCTTC
TRBV5-5,-,-,13,TRBJ2-1,CASSLGPGNEQFF,TGTGCCAGCAGCTTAGGCCCGGGGAATGAGCAGTTCTTC
TRBV11-2,TRBD2,-,15,TRBJ2-3,CASSPDSGGADTQYF,TGTGCCAGCAGCCCGGATAGCGGGGGGGCAGATACGCAGTATTTT
TRBV4-1,-,-,16,TRBJ2-7,CASSHSMEGGIYEQYF,TGCGCCAGCAGCCACTCTATGGAGGGGGGAATTTACGAGCAGTACTTC